This TCR beta chain was recorded in a study of STAT5B mutations in CD4+ large granular lymphocyte leukemia. The method was immunoSEQ multiplex PCR; TCRdb's version includes in-frame clones alone and lacks a portion of them. The data contain roughly 35,000 clones, 68% of them singletons. This clone occurred a few times. Antigen: not known. From germline, CDR1 is SEHNR and CDR2 FQNEAQ (reference sequence). This CDR3 comprises 13 residues. Deletions cut 5 bases from V and 13 bases from J, with 20 bases between. Overall study findings and caveats: TRBV06-family usage was enriched in top patient clones (8/27) versus controls (2/35).

The sequence was collected from a human donor in good health. This rearrangement joins TRBV7-9 to TRBJ2-5; D not resolved. Sequenced material: CD4+ T cells from blood buffy coats. The CDR3 DNA reads as TGTGCCAGCAGCCCCACGCCCTCAGGTGGAGCGTACTTC. The encoded protein is CASSPTPSGGAYF.